The 24 T cell receptor beta chains presented below share a single source sample, sequenced in a study of blood T cell repertoires in COVID-19. TCRdb's copy holds only in-frame clones and misses some; the assay was immunoSEQ multiplex PCR. The table records about 130,000 clones, around 79% of them present only once. The sample consisted of peripheral blood. These receptors originate from a woman in her 70s with COVID-19, enrolled during active disease.

The chain uses TRBV4-1 and TRBJ1-1, with 10 bases matching TRBD1. CDR1 is MGHRA and CDR2 is YSYEKL in the germline V gene. This CDR3 has 14 amino acids. V dropped 0 bases and J dropped 8; count of bases not matched to a gene: 3. The CDR3 sequence: CASSQDEGQGEAFF. For the CDR3, the DNA is TGCGCCAGCAGCCAAGATGAGGGACAGGGGGAAGCTTTCTTT.

This chain connects TRBV21-1 to TRBJ2-7; whether TRBD1, the table's D call, matches the DNA was not checked. TRBV21-1 is classified as a pseudogene. This CDR3 region has 17 residues. DNA of the CDR3: TGTGCCAGCAGCAAAGTAGGGGTGAGAAACCCGCCCTACGAGCAGTACTTC. This sequence encodes CASSKVGVRNPPYEQYF.

Only one count was recorded for this clone. The CDR3 DNA follows: TGTGCCAGCAGCCGGACAGTGGGCAGTCAGCCCCAGCATTTT. It codes for CASSRTVGSQPQHF. The V call is TRBV5-5, the J call TRBJ1-5; D perhaps matches TRBD1 (6 bases). Per the germline V gene, CDR1 is SGHKS and CDR2 is YYEKEE (reference sequence). This CDR3 has 14 amino acids. Trimming took off 4 bases at V and 6 bases at J, with 14 bases between the two ends.

The J gene is TRBJ2-1, the V gene TRBV20-1; D gene ambiguous. Per the germline V gene, CDR1 is DFQATT and CDR2 is SNEGSKA (reference sequence). The V end was cut by 5 bases, the J end by 3 bases, with 2 bases between. This CDR3 comprises 10 residues. The CDR3 spells CSALYNEQFF. CDR3 DNA: TGCAGTGCTCTCTACAATGAGCAGTTCTTC.

Only one count was recorded for this clone. CDR3 coding DNA: TGTGCCAGCAGCTTAGTTTCTTCATCCCGACTTACAGAAGCTTTCTTT. Translating it yields CASSLVSSSRLTEAFF. The chain combines TRBV7-2 with TRBJ1-1, with D uncertain. V was shortened by 1 base and J by 8 bases, with 20 bases between the two germline ends. Looked up from germline, CDR1 is SGHTA and CDR2 is FQGNSA. This CDR3 has 16 amino acids.

The chain recombines TRBV6-1 with TRBJ1-1, with 7 nucleotides matching TRBD1. The CDR3 has 12 residues. Germline V gene sequence: CDR1 MNHNS, CDR2 SASEGT. V shed 2 bases and J 9 bases; nucleotides not matched to a gene: 3. Written as DNA, the CDR3 is TGTGCCAGCAGTGAATTAGGGGGCCAAGCTTTCTTT. Amino acids: CASSELGGQAFF.

The genes are TRBV19 and TRBJ1-6, with no clear D. This CDR3 contains 16 residues. In germline, CDR1 is LNHDA, CDR2 SQIVND (reference sequence). V lost 4 bases and J lost 8, with 18 bases in between. The chain's CDR3 is CASSTTGAPGDSPLHF. CDR3 nucleotides: TGTGCCAGTAGTACAACGGGAGCACCTGGAGATTCACCCCTCCACTTT.

Comments on this clone: Its ends do not fully match the called genes, so a read error is possible. This chain uses TRBV27 with TRBJ2-7; possibly TRBD1 for D (6 bases). Germline V lookup: CDR1 MNHEY, CDR2 SMNVEV (reference sequence). The CDR3 is 14 amino acids. CDR3 in amino acids: CANSSMTGSYEQYF. The CDR3 bases are TGTGCCAACAGTTCCATGACAGGCTCCTACGAGCAGTACTTC.

The gene calls are TRBV7-9 and TRBJ2-3; D perhaps matches TRBD1 (7 bases). V lost 0 bases and J lost 6, with 13 bases in between. Germline lookup yields CDR1 SEHNR and CDR2 FQNEAQ (reference sequence). The CDR3 has 15 amino acids. The CDR3 loop reads CASSLALSGGDTQYF. The CDR3 DNA reads as TGTGCCAGCAGCTTAGCTCTTTCAGGGGGGGATACGCAGTATTTT.

The V gene is TRBV11-2, the J gene TRBJ1-2, with D possibly matching TRBD1 (5 bases). V was clipped by 0 bases and J by 7 bases, with 15 bases between them. The CDR3 runs to 15 residues. Germline V gene sequence: CDR1 SGHAT, CDR2 FQNNGV. The CDR3 spells CASSLERSGFSGYTF. CDR3 coding DNA: TGTGCCAGCAGCTTAGAAAGATCAGGGTTCAGTGGCTACACCTTC.

CDR3 in DNA: TGTGCCAGCAGCGCGGATGTAGGTTCTGGAAACACCATATATTTT. It encodes CASSADVGSGNTIYF. The rearrangement uses TRBV5-4 and TRBJ1-3; no firm D call. V was clipped by 4 bases and J by 1 base, with 12 bases between them. Germline CDR1 reads SGHNT; CDR2 reads YYREEE (reference sequence). This CDR3 region has 15 residues.

The chain recombines TRBV3-1 (or the pseudogene TRBV3-2) with TRBJ1-1, with D tentatively TRBD1 (5 bases). In germline, CDR1 is LGHDT, CDR2 YNNKEL (reference sequence). The V gene lost 4 bases and the J gene lost 7 bases, with 13 bases spanning the gap. The CDR3 contains 13 residues. The CDR3 DNA sequence: TGTGCCAGCAGCCTGGGACGGCGGGATGAAGCTTTCTTT. This translates into CASSLGRRDEAFF.

The genes are TRBV6-4 and TRBJ1-2; possible D gene TRBD1, 5 bases. The CDR3 has 14 residues. Trimming cost V 4 bases and J 2 bases, with 11 bases left between them. CDR1 is MRHNA, CDR2 SNTAGT, per germline. The CDR3 DNA is TGTGCCAGCAGTGGTAGTTCAGGGAACTATGGCTACACCTTC. It specifies CASSGSSGNYGYTF.

This chain uses TRBV5-5 with TRBJ1-2, with unresolved D. Germline CDR1 and CDR2: SGHKS and YYEKEE (reference sequence). The V and J ends lost 0 bases and 5 bases respectively, with 5 bases between them. This CDR3 comprises 12 residues. The chain's CDR3 is CASSLEQYGYTF. The CDR3 DNA is TGTGCCAGCAGCTTGGAACAGTATGGCTACACCTTC.

The V and J genes are TRBV3-1 (or the pseudogene TRBV3-2) and TRBJ1-2; 8 bases match TRBD1. This CDR3 is 16 amino acids long. The germline gives CDR1 LGHDT, CDR2 YNNKEL (reference sequence). J was trimmed by 4 bases and V by 3 bases; bases with no gene match: 10. The CDR3 DNA sequence: TGTGCCAGCAGCCAGTCGAGGATCGACAGGGGCTATGGCTACACCTTC. This sequence encodes CASSQSRIDRGYGYTF.

V and J are TRBV4-1 and TRBJ1-4; 7 positions match TRBD1. The germline CDR1 and CDR2 sequences are MGHRA and YSYEKL. This CDR3 has 20 amino acids. With V trimmed by 1 base and J by 1 base, 15 bases remained unmatched. The chain's CDR3 is CASSQVLAGGSARTNEKLFF. The DNA for the CDR3 is TGCGCCAGCAGCCAAGTTTTGGCAGGGGGGTCGGCTAGAACTAATGAAAAACTGTTTTTT.

This clone was counted once. The chain has TRBV9 and TRBJ2-4; TRBD1 matches 8 bases. Losses at the gene ends were 0 bases for V and 1 base for J; bases not matched to a gene: 6. Germline CDR1 and CDR2: SGDLS and YYNGEE. The CDR3 runs to 17 residues. The CDR3 sequence: CASSVEGRGPAKNIQYF. CDR3 sequence (DNA): TGTGCCAGCAGCGTAGAAGGCAGGGGGCCCGCCAAAAACATTCAGTACTTC. The whole variable domain, filled in from reference TRBV9 and TRBJ2-4, reads DSGVTQTPKHLITATGQRVTLRCSPRSGDLSVYWYQQSLDQGLQFLIQYYNGEERAKGNILERFSAQQFPDLHSELNLSSLELGDSALYFCASSVEGRGPAKNIQYFGAGTRLSVL.

In its sample, this clone was seen once. This chain joins TRBV12-3 or TRBV12-4 and TRBJ1-6; maybe TRBD1 (5 bases). The V end was cut by 6 bases, the J end by 7 bases, with 7 bases between. The CDR3 is made up of 12 amino acids. The CDR3 DNA sequence: TGTGCCAGCAGCCGGGGGAATTCACCCCTCCACTTT. Protein: CASSRGNSPLHF.

There are many counts of this clone. The chain combines TRBV27 with TRBJ2-1, with a weak D call TRBD2 (5 bases). V was trimmed by 3 bases and J by 4 bases, leaving 13 bases between them. This CDR3 comprises 15 residues. Germline V CDR1 and CDR2: MNHEY, SMNVEV (reference sequence). The CDR3 loop is CASSLVLASYNEQFF. CDR3 nucleotides: TGTGCCAGCAGTTTGGTCCTAGCATCTTACAATGAGCAGTTCTTC.

The chain uses TRBV19 and TRBJ2-3, with 15 bases aligning to TRBD2. V was clipped by 3 bases and J by 0 bases; unmatched bases: 7. Germline V lookup: CDR1 LNHDA, CDR2 SQIVND (reference sequence). This CDR3 spans 19 amino acids. The CDR3 spells CASSMLGLAGGSSTDTQYF. The CDR3, as DNA: TGTGCCAGTAGTATGTTGGGACTAGCGGGGGGCTCTAGCACAGATACGCAGTATTTT.

The rearrangement uses TRBV7-9 and TRBJ2-7; a possible D gene is TRBD1 (5 bases). Germline assignment: CDR1 SEHNR and CDR2 FQNEAQ (reference sequence). This CDR3 has 13 residues. Trimming left V 2 bases short and J 5 bases short, with 10 bases between. CDR3 protein: CASSLQGWNEQYF. CDR3 nucleotides: TGTGCCAGCAGCTTACAGGGTTGGAACGAGCAGTACTTC.

CDR3 region: CASSGAGGPNSPLHF. The CDR3 coding sequence is TGTGCCAGCAGTGGCGCAGGGGGCCCCAATTCACCCCTCCACTTT. The chain carries TRBV6-6 and TRBJ1-6; 8 positions agree with TRBD1. Germline values: CDR1 MNHNY, CDR2 SVGAGI (reference sequence). Trimming took 5 bases from V and 7 from J; bases not matched to a gene: 7. The CDR3 spans 15 residues.

V gene TRBV4-3 combines with J gene TRBJ1-6, with 7 bases that match TRBD1. Germline lookup yields CDR1 LGHNA and CDR2 YSLEER. The CDR3 has 18 residues. J was trimmed by 9 bases and V by 0 bases; bases with no gene match: 14. The CDR3 sequence: CASSQELLVGQLTSPLHF. The DNA for the CDR3 is TGCGCCAGCAGCCAAGAGCTCCTGGTGGGACAGCTGACTTCACCCCTCCACTTT.

The chain employs TRBV2 and TRBJ2-3; no definite D call. CDR1 SNHLY and CDR2 FYNNEI come from the germline V gene. V shed 7 bases and J shed 2 bases, with 7 bases lying between them. This CDR3 has 12 amino acids. The CDR3 sequence is CASTRNTDTQYF. In nucleotides, the CDR3 is TGTGCCAGCACCAGGAACACAGATACGCAGTATTTT.